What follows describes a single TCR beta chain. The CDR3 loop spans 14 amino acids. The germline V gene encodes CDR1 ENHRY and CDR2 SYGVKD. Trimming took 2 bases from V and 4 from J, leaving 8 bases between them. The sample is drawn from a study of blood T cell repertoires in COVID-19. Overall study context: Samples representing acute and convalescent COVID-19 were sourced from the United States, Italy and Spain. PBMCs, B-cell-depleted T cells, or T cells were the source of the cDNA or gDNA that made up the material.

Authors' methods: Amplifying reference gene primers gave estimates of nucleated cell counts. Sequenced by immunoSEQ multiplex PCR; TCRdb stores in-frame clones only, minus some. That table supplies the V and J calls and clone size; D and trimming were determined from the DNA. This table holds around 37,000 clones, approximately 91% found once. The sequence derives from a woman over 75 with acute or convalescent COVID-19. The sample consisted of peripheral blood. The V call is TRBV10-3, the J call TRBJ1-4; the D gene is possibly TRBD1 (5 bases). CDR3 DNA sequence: TGTGCCATCAGTGAGGGGGCAAGTAATGAAAAACTGTTTTTT. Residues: CAISEGASNEKLFF.